In its sample, the clone carrying this T cell receptor beta chain was seen a few times. This entry comes from a study of regulatory T cells in long-lasting Graves disease. The time point here: persistent/refractory GD, antithyroid drugs over 5 years with positive TRAb. From PBMCs, RNA was extracted and then used to make the TCR library. Sequencing libraries for TCR beta were prepared with iRepertoire HTBI primers and Arm-PCR of CDR3 regions. Each CDR3 protein gets one entry after TCRdb re-called the multiplex PCR reads with MiXCR. The table has roughly 450,000 distinct CDR3 sequences, around 21% seen once; the top ten hold 6.5% to 8%. The sample consisted of peripheral blood mononuclear cells (PBMCs), taken when the disease was refractory, from a patient treated with antithyroid drugs. This TCR was sampled from a female donor with Graves disease.

The CDR3 coding sequence is TGCGCCAGCAGCTGGGGGACTAGCGGGGATTCCTACGAGCAGTACTTC. Residues: CASSWGTSGDSYEQYF. This sequence joins TRBV5-1 and TRBJ2-7; TRBD2 aligns across 13 bases. Germline loops: CDR1 SGHRS, CDR2 YFSETQ. Trimming cost V 3 bases and J 1 base; bases outside gene matches: 4. The CDR3 is 16 residues long.